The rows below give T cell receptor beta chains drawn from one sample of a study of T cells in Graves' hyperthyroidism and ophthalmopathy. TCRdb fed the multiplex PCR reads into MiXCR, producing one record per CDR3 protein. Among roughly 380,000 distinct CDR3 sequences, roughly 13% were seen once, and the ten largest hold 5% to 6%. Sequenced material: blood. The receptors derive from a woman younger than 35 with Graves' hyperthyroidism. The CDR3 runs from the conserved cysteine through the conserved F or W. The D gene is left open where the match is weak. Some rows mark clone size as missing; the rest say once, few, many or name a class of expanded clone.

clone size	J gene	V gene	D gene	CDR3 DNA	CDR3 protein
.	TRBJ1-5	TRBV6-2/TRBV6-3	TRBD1	TGTGCCAGCAGTTATACAGGGGTGAGCAATCAGCCCCAGCATTTT	CASSYTGVSNQPQHF
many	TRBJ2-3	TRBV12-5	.	TGTGCTAGTGGTTTTGACTACACAGATACGCAGTATTTT	CASGFDYTDTQYF
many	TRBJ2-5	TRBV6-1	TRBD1	TGTGCCAGCAGGGGGACAGCAGAGACCCAGTACTTC	CASRGTAETQYF
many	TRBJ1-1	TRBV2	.	TGTGCCAGCAGTGAGCAGTGGCAGGAAGCTTTCTTT	CASSEQWQEAFF
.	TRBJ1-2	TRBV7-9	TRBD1	TGTGTCAGCAGCTTGGGTGGCGGACAGGGAAAACACTATGGCTACACCTTC	CVSSLGGGQGKHYGYTF
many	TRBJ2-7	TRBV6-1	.	TGTGCCAGCAGGGGGGGTGGCGGTAGCTACGAGCAGTACTTC	CASRGGGGSYEQYF
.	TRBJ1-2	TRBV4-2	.	TGTGCCAGCAGCCAAGTGCTGGATGATAACTATGGCTACACCTTC	CASSQVLDDNYGYTF
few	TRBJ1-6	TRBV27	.	TGTGCCAGCAGTTTAATAGGGAATAATTCACCCCTCCACTTT	CASSLIGNNSPLHF
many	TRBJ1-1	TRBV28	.	TGTGCCAGCGCTACGGCCGGGCATTCCCCGGAGGCTTTCTTT	CASATAGHSPEAFF
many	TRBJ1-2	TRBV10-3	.	TGTGCCATCAGTGAGGACAGTAACTATGGCTACACCTTC	CAISEDSNYGYTF
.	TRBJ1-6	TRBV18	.	TGTGCCAGCTCACCGACAGAGGGAAATTCACCCCTCCACTTT	CASSPTEGNSPLHF
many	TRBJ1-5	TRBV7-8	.	TGTGCCAGCAGCGGAGGCGTAAATCAGCCCCAGCATTTT	CASSGGVNQPQHF
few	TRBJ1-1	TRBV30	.	TGTGCCTGGAACCTCCGAGGGGGGTCGAACACTGAAGCTTTCTTT	CAWNLRGGSNTEAFF
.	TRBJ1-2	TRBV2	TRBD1	TGTGCCAGCCGTAGTAGACAGGGGAACTATGGCTACACCTTC	CASRSRQGNYGYTF
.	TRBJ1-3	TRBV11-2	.	TGTGCCAGCAGCTCCCGGGACCCCTCTGGAAACACCATATATTTT	CASSSRDPSGNTIYF
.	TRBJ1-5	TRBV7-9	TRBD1	TGTGCCAGCAGCGACCCCCGACAGGGGAATCAGCCCCAGCATTTT	CASSDPRQGNQPQHF
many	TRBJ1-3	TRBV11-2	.	TGTGCCAGCAGCTTCCTAGGGGTCTCTGGAAACACCATATATTTT	CASSFLGVSGNTIYF
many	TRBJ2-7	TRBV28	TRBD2	TGTGCCAGCAGCCCCCCGGGACTAGCGACCTACGAGCAGTACTTC	CASSPPGLATYEQYF
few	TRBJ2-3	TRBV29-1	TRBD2	TGCAGCCTAATCCTAGCGGGAGGAAGCACAGATACGCAGTATTTT	CSLILAGGSTDTQYF
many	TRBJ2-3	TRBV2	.	TGTGCCAGCAGTGGCGGCTTTTCCACAGATACGCAGTATTTT	CASSGGFSTDTQYF
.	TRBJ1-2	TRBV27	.	TGTGCCAGCAGTTTATGGGGGGGGATGGATGGCTACACCTTC	CASSLWGGMDGYTF
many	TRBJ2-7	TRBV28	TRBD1	TGTGCCAGCAGGCCGGGACAGTCCTACGAGCAGTACTTC	CASRPGQSYEQYF
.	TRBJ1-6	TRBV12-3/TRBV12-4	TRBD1	TGTGCCAGCAGTTCCACAGGGGGTTCACCCCTCCACTTT	CASSSTGGSPLHF
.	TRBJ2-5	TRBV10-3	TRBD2	TGTGCCATCAGTGATAGCGGGGGGAAAGAGACCCAGTACTTC	CAISDSGGKETQYF
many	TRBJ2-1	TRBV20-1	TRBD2	TGCAGTGCGTCGCGGGGGAACAATGAGCAGTTCTTC	CSASRGNNEQFF
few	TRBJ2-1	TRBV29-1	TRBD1	TGCAGCGGTTCAGGGGGTCGGGTTGAGCAGTTCTTC	CSGSGGRVEQFF
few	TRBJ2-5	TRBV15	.	TGTGCCACCAGCAGAGCCGGGGAAGAGACCCAGTACTTC	CATSRAGEETQYF
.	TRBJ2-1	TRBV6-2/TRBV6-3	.	TGTGCCAGCAGTAGGAACGGGCGGCCCTACAATGAGCAGTTCTTC	CASSRNGRPYNEQFF
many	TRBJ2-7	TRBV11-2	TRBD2	TGTGCCAGCAGCTTAGTAGTCGGGACTAGGGGCGAGCAGTACTTC	CASSLVVGTRGEQYF
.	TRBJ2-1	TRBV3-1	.	TGTGCCAGCAGCCACTACTCGAGGGGGAGACTAGTAAATGAGCAGTTCTTC	CASSHYSRGRLVNEQFF
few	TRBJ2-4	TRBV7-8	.	TGTGCCAGCAGCTTATCTGAGTTGGCTTGGGAAAACATTCAGTACTTC	CASSLSELAWENIQYF
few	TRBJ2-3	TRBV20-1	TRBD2	TGCAGTGCTAGAGCTAGCGGGAAGTTGGATACGCAGTATTTT	CSARASGKLDTQYF
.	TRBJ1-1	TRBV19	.	TGTGCCAGTAGTTGGGGGACACGAGAGAACACTGAAGCTTTCTTT	CASSWGTRENTEAFF
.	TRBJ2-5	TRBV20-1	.	TGCAGTGCTACTGACAGAGCCCAAGAGACCCAGTACTTC	CSATDRAQETQYF
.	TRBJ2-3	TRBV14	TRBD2	TGTGCCAGCAGCCCGCTAGCGGGATCTAGCACAGATACGCAGTATTTT	CASSPLAGSSTDTQYF
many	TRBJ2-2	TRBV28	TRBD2	TGTGCCAGCAGTTATAGCGGGATTACCGGGGAGCTGTTTTTT	CASSYSGITGELFF
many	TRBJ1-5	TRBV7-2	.	TGTGCCAGCAGCTTAGCACGGGGTCCCCAGCATTTT	CASSLARGPQHF
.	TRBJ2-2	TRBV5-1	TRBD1	TGCGCCAGCAGCCCAAGGACAGGGGAGACCGGGGAGCTGTTTTTT	CASSPRTGETGELFF
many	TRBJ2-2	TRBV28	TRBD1	TGTGCCAGCAGTCCCTCGGGACAGGGGGGCGGGGAGCTGTTTTTT	CASSPSGQGGGELFF
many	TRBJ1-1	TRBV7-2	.	TGTGCCAGCAGCTTAACGGGGGGATTTGGGATGAACACTGAAGCTTTCTTT	CASSLTGGFGMNTEAFF
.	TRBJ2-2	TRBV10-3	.	TGTACCATCAGTGCAGGGAGCGCGGACACCGGGGAGCTGTTTTTT	CTISAGSADTGELFF
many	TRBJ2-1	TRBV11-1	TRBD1	TGTGCCAGCAGCTCCCGGGACAGTTCCTACAATGAGCAGTTCTTC	CASSSRDSSYNEQFF
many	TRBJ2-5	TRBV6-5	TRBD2	TGTGCCAGCAGTTACCCCCTCCCGGGGGGAGGAGAGACCCAGTACTTC	CASSYPLPGGGETQYF
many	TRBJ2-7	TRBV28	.	TGTGCCAGCTATTCGAGGAGCTCCTACGAGCAGTACTTC	CASYSRSSYEQYF
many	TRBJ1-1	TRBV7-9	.	TGTGCCAGCAGGACCCCGCAGGGAGGGGACACTGAAGCTTTCTTT	CASRTPQGGDTEAFF